The clone carrying this T cell receptor (beta chain) was observed a few times. Its antigen is undetermined. A TCRbeta library incorporating unique molecular identifiers was prepared. MiXCR was run by TCRdb on the PCR reads, yielding one entry per CDR3 protein. Of more than 100,000 distinct CDR3 sequences in the sample, about 23% were seen once. This sample was included in a study of T-cell reconstitution after alpha-beta-depleted transplantation in children. Findings and limits, study-wide: Expanded graft clones numbering several hundred reportedly gave rise to alpha-beta T cells about two months after transplant. Where some patients showed high TCRbeta diversity at day 60, it came from recipient T cells and thymic progenitors that had survived. T-cell counts and diversity at one year post-transplant came mainly from newly produced T cells.

The sample was PBMCs, mostly from graft donor cells, taken 180 days after TCRalphabeta/CD19-depleted stem cell transplant. The clonotype originates from a male patient between 2 and 15 years old who had a stem cell transplant for chronic granulomatous disease, so the T cells may come from the graft donor.

DNA for the CDR3: TGCAGTGCTAGCCGTCAGAACACCGGGGAGCTGTTTTTT. Its translation is CSASRQNTGELFF. The chain is built from TRBV20-1 and TRBJ2-2; no clear D. From germline, CDR1 is DFQATT and CDR2 SNEGSKA (reference sequence). Trimming removed 3 bases from V and 1 base from J, with 6 bases in between. The CDR3 is 13 amino acids.